A single sample gave rise to the 28 T cell receptor beta chains below, sequenced in a study of response to subunit inactivated influenza vaccine. MiXCR was run by TCRdb on the RT-PCR reads, yielding one entry per CDR3 protein. The data show roughly 170,000 distinct CDR3 sequences, 9.2% seen once. This material consisted of non-naive T cells sorted from PBMCs, taken on the day of vaccination. These receptors originate from a man aged 50 to 59 who received an inactivated influenza vaccine.

This clonotype has more than one count but fewer than ten. This chain uses TRBV6-2 or TRBV6-3 with TRBJ2-5; D tentatively reads TRBD1 or TRBD2 (5 bases each). Trimming left V 4 bases short and J 5 bases short, with 14 bases between. The CDR3 length is 14 residues. CDR1 is MNHEY and CDR2 is SVGEGT in the germline V gene. The CDR3 bases are TGTGCCAGCAGTTCCCGGGACGGGCCCGAGACCCAGTACTTC. Translating gives CASSSRDGPETQYF.

This clonotype was seen repeatedly, ten times or more. V is TRBV18 and J is TRBJ2-3; D gene ambiguous. Germline V lookup: CDR1 KGHSH, CDR2 LQKENI. V lost 6 bases and J 2 bases, leaving 9 bases between the germline ends. The CDR3 extends over 13 amino acids. CDR3 residues: CASSFQITDTQYF. The CDR3 DNA follows: TGTGCCAGCTCCTTTCAGATCACAGATACGCAGTATTTT.

This clonotype was observed a few times. This chain links TRBV2 with TRBJ2-5; D is ambiguous. The V and J ends lost 1 base and 6 bases respectively, with 3 bases between them. CDR1 is SNHLY, CDR2 FYNNEI, per germline. CDR3 length: 11 amino acids. The CDR3 coding sequence is TGTGCCAGCAGTGAAGTACAGACCCAGTACTTC. Translated: CASSEVQTQYF.

J is TRBJ1-4 and V is TRBV20-1; D gene unclear. The CDR3 covers 14 residues. The V gene's germline CDR1 is DFQATT and CDR2 SNEGSKA (reference sequence). The V end lost 6 bases, the J end lost 0 bases, and 11 bases lay between the germline ends. The CDR3 sequence is CSAEGATTNEKLFF. Here the CDR3 DNA reads TGCAGTGCAGAGGGCGCCACAACTAATGAAAAACTGTTTTTT.

This clonotype showed up just a few times. The rearrangement uses TRBV15 and TRBJ2-1, with D perhaps being TRBD1 or TRBD2 (6 bases each). The CDR3 spans 16 residues. Germline V lookup: CDR1 LNHNV, CDR2 YYDKDF (reference sequence). The V end lost 1 base, the J end lost 0 bases, and 10 bases lay between the germline ends. Written as DNA, the CDR3 is TGTGCCACCAGCAGAGGAGGAGGGGGCTCCTACAATGAGCAGTTCTTC. It is translated as CATSRGGGGSYNEQFF.

The CDR3 protein is CASNQIGAGGAYEQYF. DNA for the CDR3: TGTGCCAGCAACCAAATCGGGGCAGGGGGTGCCTACGAGCAGTACTTC. The V gene is TRBV28, the J gene TRBJ2-7, with 7 bases lining up with TRBD1. Germline V gene lookup returns CDR1 MDHEN and CDR2 SYDVKM. With 7 bases clipped from V and 2 bases from J, the junction kept 14 bases outside the gene matches. The CDR3 sequence is 16 residues long. Supplemented by reference TRBV28 and TRBJ2-7, the full variable domain reads DVKVTQSSRYLVKRTGEKVFLECVQDMDHENMFWYRQDPGLGLRLIYFSYDVKMKEKGDIPEGYSVSREKKERFSLILESASTNQTSMYLCASNQIGAGGAYEQYFGPGTRLTVT.

The chain carries TRBV7-9 and TRBJ2-1; a possible D gene is TRBD1 (5 bases). V shed 3 bases and J shed 5 bases, with 8 bases lying between them. Germline CDR1 is SEHNR and CDR2 is FQNEAQ (reference sequence). CDR3 length: 13 residues. Here the CDR3 DNA reads TGTGCCAGCAGCTTGATACAGGACAATGAGCAGTTCTTC. The encoded protein is CASSLIQDNEQFF.

This rearrangement joins TRBV11-2 to TRBJ2-1; TRBD1 aligns across 8 bases. The V gene end was trimmed by 1 base and the J gene end by 6 bases; junction bases not matched to a gene: 17. The CDR3 runs to 19 residues. Per germline, CDR1 SGHAT and CDR2 FQNNGV. CDR3 in DNA: TGTGCCAGCAGCTTAGGTGACAGGGGCCTCGGGATTATCTTCAATGAGCAGTTCTTC. Its translation is CASSLGDRGLGIIFNEQFF.

The sample holds a few counts of this clonotype. This chain joins TRBV3-1 and TRBJ1-1, with 8 bases that match TRBD1. In germline, CDR1 is LGHDT, CDR2 YNNKEL (reference sequence). Trimming cost V 4 bases and J 1 base; bases outside gene matches: 2. This CDR3 is built from 14 residues. The CDR3 reads CASSPQGANTEAFF. The CDR3 nucleotides are TGTGCCAGCAGCCCCCAGGGGGCGAACACTGAAGCTTTCTTT. The variable domain in full, completed from reference TRBV3-1 and TRBJ1-1, reads DTAVSQTPKYLVTQMGNDKSIKCEQNLGHDTMYWYKQDSKKFLKIMFSYNNKELIINETVPNRFSPKSPDKAHLNLHINSLELGDSAVYFCASSPQGANTEAFFGQGTRLTVV.

This chain uses TRBV24-1 with TRBJ2-3; 7 bases align to TRBD1. The CDR3 has 17 residues. Germline values: CDR1 KGHDR, CDR2 SFDVKD. The V gene end was trimmed by 9 bases and the J gene end by 4 bases; junction bases not matched to a gene: 18. CDR3 in amino acids: CATSTPGTAISPDTQYF. In DNA, the CDR3 is TGTGCCACCTCGACCCCAGGGACAGCTATATCGCCAGATACGCAGTATTTT.

The rearrangement links TRBV5-1 to TRBJ2-7, with 10 bases that match TRBD2. V gave up 4 bases and J gave up 2 bases; unmatched junction bases: 6. Germline lookup yields CDR1 SGHRS and CDR2 YFSETQ. The length of the CDR3 is 15 residues. The CDR3 region has the DNA TGCGCCAGCAGCCTCGGACTAGCGGAAGCCTACGAGCAGTACTTC. Protein product: CASSLGLAEAYEQYF.

This clonotype was seen a few times. This sequence joins TRBV20-1 and TRBJ1-2, with 10 bases identical to TRBD1. J was trimmed by 4 bases and V by 3 bases; bases with no gene match: 11. Germline values: CDR1 DFQATT, CDR2 SNEGSKA (reference sequence). This CDR3 region has 16 residues. CDR3 coding DNA: TGCAGTGCTAGGAACCGGGACAGGGGCTACTTCTATGGCTACACCTTC. Translated: CSARNRDRGYFYGYTF.

Only a few counts were recorded for this clonotype. The V and J genes are TRBV14 and TRBJ2-2, with a weak D call TRBD2 (6 bases). The V end lost 3 bases, the J end lost 2 bases, and 7 bases lay between the germline ends. The germline V gene encodes CDR1 SGHDN and CDR2 FVKESK. The CDR3 loop spans 14 amino acids. In nucleotides, the CDR3 is TGTGCCAGCAGCCAGGGACTTAACACCGGGGAGCTGTTTTTT. The encoded protein is CASSQGLNTGELFF.

The chain recombines TRBV6-5 with TRBJ2-3; 9 bases fit TRBD2. V shed 4 bases and J 6 bases; nucleotides not matched to a gene: 8. The CDR3 runs to 15 residues. Looked up from germline, CDR1 is MNHEY and CDR2 is SVGAGI. The chain's CDR3 is CASSFLRGGPDTQYF. In DNA form, the CDR3 reads TGTGCCAGCAGTTTCCTGCGGGGGGGCCCCGATACGCAGTATTTT.

In this sample, this clonotype turned up many times. The gene calls are TRBV4-2 and TRBJ2-3, with 10 bases fitting TRBD2. Germline V gives CDR1 LGHNA, CDR2 YNFKEQ. Trimming took 0 bases from V and 4 from J; bases not matched to a gene: 4. The CDR3 consists of 16 residues. The CDR3 loop is CASSQDLAGVADTQYF. In nucleotides, the CDR3 is TGTGCCAGCAGCCAAGACCTAGCGGGGGTCGCAGATACGCAGTATTTT.

This clonotype was seen a handful of times. The V call is TRBV3-1, the J call TRBJ2-6; D is unclear. The CDR3 covers 16 residues. The V end lost 1 base, the J end lost 2 bases, and 9 bases lay between the germline ends. Germline V gene sequence: CDR1 LGHDT, CDR2 YNNKEL (reference sequence). This chain's CDR3 is CASSQAGSPGANVLTF. Written as DNA, the CDR3 is TGTGCCAGCAGCCAAGCCGGTTCACCTGGGGCCAACGTCCTGACTTTC.

This clonotype was seen a handful of times. This sequence joins TRBV10-3 and TRBJ2-3; 12 bases align to TRBD2. The CDR3 loop spans 15 amino acids. Trimming removed 6 bases from V and 5 bases from J; junction bases left unmatched: 6. Germline CDR1 reads ENHRY; CDR2 reads SYGVKD. CDR3 sequence (DNA): TGTGCCATCAGATCTAGCGGGGGGGCCGGAGATACGCAGTATTTT. The encoded protein is CAIRSSGGAGDTQYF.

The J gene is TRBJ2-5, the V gene TRBV20-1; D might be TRBD1 (6 bases). CDR1 is DFQATT, CDR2 SNEGSKA, per germline (reference sequence). Trimming shortened V by 5 bases and J by 5 bases, and 12 bases separated the two germline ends. This CDR3 has 12 residues. The CDR3 loop is CSAPDRMETQYF. CDR3 in DNA: TGCAGTGCTCCCGACAGGATGGAGACCCAGTACTTC.

This clonotype came up once. One end of the junction is discordant with germline, which a read error may explain. This chain links TRBV7-3 with TRBJ2-3; 10 nucleotides agree with TRBD2. The CDR3 runs to 15 residues. Germline V CDR1 and CDR2: SGHTA, FQGTGA. CDR3 amino acids: CTSSNSGRSADTQYF. The CDR3 nucleotides read TGTACCAGCAGCAATAGCGGGAGGAGCGCAGATACGCAGTATTTT.

Only a few counts were recorded for this clonotype. The rearrangement joins TRBV12-3 or TRBV12-4 to TRBJ1-1; TRBD1 is a possible D gene (6 bases). Trimming pared 7 bases from V and 1 base from J, leaving 10 bases between. The CDR3 contains 13 residues. CDR3: CASTTGKNTEAFF. The CDR3 coding sequence is TGTGCCAGCACCACAGGGAAGAACACTGAAGCTTTCTTT.

This clonotype was picked up a small number of times. The J gene is TRBJ2-1, the V gene TRBV6-2 or TRBV6-3; 7 nucleotides align to TRBD1. CDR1 is MNHEY and CDR2 is SVGEGT in the germline V gene. The CDR3 runs to 14 residues. The trim removed 6 bases at V and 6 bases at J, leaving 8 bases unmatched. CDR3 bases: TGTGCCAGCAGCCGACAGGGAAACGGCAATGAGCAGTTCTTC. Amino acids: CASSRQGNGNEQFF.

The rearrangement uses TRBV4-2 and TRBJ2-1; 7 bases are a match to TRBD2. The CDR3 loop spans 15 amino acids. Germline CDR1 and CDR2: LGHNA and YNFKEQ. With 5 bases clipped from V and 0 bases from J, the junction kept 4 bases outside the gene matches. For the CDR3, the DNA is TGTGCCAGCAGCACCGGGAGGAGCTCCTACAATGAGCAGTTCTTC. The encoded protein is CASSTGRSSYNEQFF.

In its sample, this clonotype was seen a few times. V and J are TRBV7-2 and TRBJ1-5, with 8 bases fitting TRBD1. With 5 bases clipped from V and 5 bases from J, the junction kept 8 bases outside the gene matches. In germline, CDR1 is SGHTA, CDR2 FQGNSA. This CDR3 is 15 amino acids long. CDR3 sequence reads: CASSRNPGGDQPQHF. The CDR3 DNA follows: TGTGCCAGCAGCCGAAACCCAGGGGGCGATCAGCCCCAGCATTTT.

This clonotype occurred many times. The chain combines TRBV24-1 with TRBJ2-1, with 12 positions matching TRBD2. With V trimmed by 3 bases and J by 9 bases, 5 bases remained unmatched. The CDR3 is made up of 15 amino acids. Germline CDR1 KGHDR, CDR2 SFDVKD. The CDR3 here is CATSDRLAGVGEQFF. The DNA for the CDR3 is TGTGCCACCAGTGATCGACTAGCGGGAGTGGGTGAGCAGTTCTTC.

This clonotype was seen many times. The chain carries TRBV20-1 and TRBJ1-4, with 7 nucleotides matching TRBD1. V was clipped by 0 bases and J by 0 bases; unmatched bases: 10. This CDR3 is 18 amino acids long. Germline loops: CDR1 DFQATT, CDR2 SNEGSKA (reference sequence). The DNA of the CDR3 is TGCAGTGCTAGAGATCATATTGACAGGGCGGCAACTAATGAAAAACTGTTTTTT. It codes for CSARDHIDRAATNEKLFF.

This clonotype has only a few counts. Germline is not matched at one junction end, which may reflect a read error. The chain is built from TRBV7-2 and TRBJ1-4, with TRBD1 matching over 7 bases. Germline assignment: CDR1 SGHTA and CDR2 FQGNSA. CDR3 length: 15 amino acids. The CDR3 coding sequence is TGTGCCAGCAGCCGAGGGACAGTCAATTATGAAAAACTGCTTTTT. It is translated as CASSRGTVNYEKLLF.

V usage is TRBV7-2 and J usage is TRBJ1-2; a weak D match, TRBD1 (5 bases). There are 15 residues in the CDR3. Germline CDR1 and CDR2: SGHTA and FQGNSA. The ends were cut back, 4 bases at V and 5 bases at J, with 17 bases in the middle. The CDR3 protein is CASSSRRGGGYGYTF. The CDR3 DNA is TGTGCCAGCAGCTCCCGCCGCGGCGGGGGGTATGGCTACACCTTC. Drawing the rest from reference TRBV7-2 and TRBJ1-2, the complete variable domain is GAGVSQSPSNKVTEKGKDVELRCDPISGHTALYWYRQSLGQGLEFLIYFQGNSAPDKSGLPSDRFSAERTGGSVSTLTIQRTQQEDSAVYLCASSSRRGGGYGYTFGSGTRLTVV.

This chain links TRBV6-2 or TRBV6-3 with TRBJ2-2; 8 bases align to TRBD2. CDR1 is MNHEY and CDR2 is SVGEGT in the germline V gene. Trimming at V came to 7 bases and at J to 4 bases, leaving 20 bases not matched to a gene. The CDR3 covers 19 residues. The CDR3 bases are TGTGCCAGCATCTACAAGCCAGGGCCAGCGGGGGAGCGCACCGGGGAGCTGTTTTTT. Translating it yields CASIYKPGPAGERTGELFF.